This T cell receptor (beta chain) stems from a study of blood T cell repertoires in COVID-19. As for the study in general: Whether acute or convalescent, the COVID-19 samples came from the United States, Italy and Spain.

Trimming removed 3 bases from V and 10 bases from J; junction bases left unmatched: 2. The CDR3 is 14 residues long. Germline CDR1 reads LNHNV; CDR2 reads YYDKDF (reference sequence). Per the original methods: Estimates of nucleated cell counts were drawn from the amplification of reference gene primers. Libraries were prepared by immunoSEQ multiplex PCR; TCRdb keeps only in-frame clonotypes and omits some of them. V and J calls and clone size are those listed in that table; D and trimming were worked out from the DNA. The profile covers 250,000 to 300,000 clones, with about nine tenths appearing a single time and about an eighth taken by the ten largest.

The material sequenced was peripheral blood. V and J are TRBV15 and TRBJ2-1; 14 bases agree with TRBD2. The TCR was taken from a woman aged 25 to 39 with COVID-19, enrolled during active disease. DNA of the CDR3: TGTGCCACCAGCAGCGGACTAGCGGGGGGAGAGCAGTTCTTC. This codes for CATSSGLAGGEQFF.